The subject of this entry is one T cell receptor (beta chain). Its antigen is currently not known. Base qualities were left out, and no much larger clone turns up one base away. Participants in the prospective study were enrolled through a virtual design, were aged about 18 to 89 years, and lived in some 24 United States geographic areas. Cohort assignment in the prospective study relied on participant-reported clinical history from a screening survey and a study questionnaire. ImmuneRACE Cohort 3 recovered participants were defined by two consecutive negative NP/OP PCR tests, healthcare professional clearance, or symptom resolution. Mobile phlebotomists in the prospective study collected whole blood, serum and a nasopharyngeal or oropharyngeal swab from every participant. Participants in the prospective study had the option to provide additional blood draws and questionnaires over a roughly 2-month period. Before DNA extraction, prospective study blood samples were shipped either frozen or at room temperature.

Trimming accounts for 3 bases at V and 2 bases at J, while the number of junction bases matched to no gene is 1. Its CDR3 holds 15 amino acids, cysteine through phenylalanine. Only the CDR3 part of the read is kept: 45 bases, read in frame from the first base. Sequences SGHDN (CDR1) and FVKESK (CDR2) are obtained from the germline V gene. The data derive from a study of blood T cell repertoires in COVID-19 (dated by TCRdb to 2019 to 2021). Broadly, across the study: Samples covering the acute and convalescent phases of COVID-19 were provided by collaborators in the United States, Italy and Spain. A freely available public database, intended as a resource for researchers studying the immune response to SARS-CoV-2, is where the repertoires were released. The material from the prospective study consisted of cDNA or gDNA derived from T cells, B-cell-depleted T cells, or PBMCs. Samples came from the ongoing ImmuneRACE study (first 160 participants) plus 1,254 subjects from 6 global collaborators. Sample metadata almost always included a de-identified subject ID, COVID-19 status, age in years and sex. Where HLA class I and class II types were available, the types were taken from metadata supplied by the sample provider, not from assay-based typing. Deeply sampled blood TCRbeta repertoires from subjects exposed to, actively infected with, or recovered from COVID-19 were included in the dataset. Study-level results and caveats: The quantity of clinical and demographic metadata differed by source and by participant and was supplied without curation.

TCRbeta CDR3 regions were amplified from genomic DNA by means of the immunoSEQ Assay, a bias-controlled multiplex PCR. Under the source paper's analysis protocol: The number of nucleated cells in each sample was estimated from the amplification of reference gene primers within the assay. Sequence reads were collapsed and filtered to measure the absolute abundance of every unique TCRbeta CDR3 rearrangement. For each sample, productive Simpson clonality was calculated as the square root of Simpson's diversity index across productive rearrangements. Not all clones reach the TCRdb copy of this immuneACCESS table, which keeps in-frame sequences only. Checked studies attribute under half of the gap to unresolved V genes and leave the rest unexplained. D and trimming were read from the DNA, whereas the V and J calls and clone size are those reported in that table. In this sample the table shows about 310,000 clones, about nine tenths of which occur a single time. In total, the top ten clones hold over 9% of the sample.

The receptor comes from a middle-aged woman who had recovered from COVID-19. Sequencing was done on a sample of PBMCs or T cells enriched from blood (not recorded which). Recombination joined TRBV14 with TRBJ2-7; 13 bases in the middle match TRBD2. CDR3 reads: CASSHGLAGAYEQYF. DNA sequence: TGTGCCAGCAGCCATGGACTAGCGGGGGCCTACGAGCAGTACTTC. With all but the CDR3 taken from the reference TRBV14 and TRBJ2-7 genes, the full variable domain is: EAGVTQFPSHSVIEKGQTVTLRCDPISGHDNLYWYRRVMGKEIKFLLHFVKESKQDESGMPNNRFLAERTGGTYSTLKVQPAELEDSGVYFCASSHGLAGAYEQYFGPGTRLTVT.